The next 10 T cell receptor beta chains were all read from a single sample in a study of PD-1 blockade in classical Hodgkin lymphoma. Time point in this sample: newly diagnosed, previously untreated cHL patient sample. Thawed PBMCs underwent magnetic negative selection to obtain purified CD8+ T cells. TCRdb keeps only in-frame clones here, not all; method: immunoSEQ multiplex PCR. The sample records 15,000 or so clones, approximately 91% being singletons. Sequenced input: CD8+ T cells from blood. The receptors here all came from a human donor with classical Hodgkin lymphoma.

The J gene is TRBJ1-1, the V gene TRBV5-1; D uncertain. The CDR3 spans 14 residues. Germline lookup yields CDR1 SGHRS and CDR2 YFSETQ. V was shortened by 4 bases and J by 3 bases, with 13 bases between the two germline ends. The CDR3 nucleotides are TGCGCCAGCAGCCCACGGAGGTCCTACACTGAAGCTTTCTTT. Residues: CASSPRRSYTEAFF.

This rearrangement joins TRBV29-1 to TRBJ2-7, with a possible D match to TRBD1 (6 bases). Trimming removed 6 bases from V and 4 bases from J, with 16 bases in between. The germline V gene encodes CDR1 SQVTM and CDR2 ANQGSEA. The CDR3 covers 13 residues. The CDR3 spells CSVRHLQGYEQYF. CDR3 DNA: TGCAGCGTCCGGCACCTTCAGGGGTACGAGCAGTACTTC.

The chain recombines TRBV13 with TRBJ2-1; D is tentatively TRBD1 or TRBD2 (5 bases each). Looked up from germline, CDR1 is PRHDT and CDR2 is FYEKMQ (reference sequence). Trimming stripped 6 bases from V and 9 bases from J, with 21 bases between. CDR3 length: 15 amino acids. The CDR3 DNA reads TGTGCCAGCAGTTTTTTGGCTAGCCAGGGCGCTGAGCAGTTCTTC. Amino acids: CASSFLASQGAEQFF. Full variable domain (rest looked up from reference TRBV13 and TRBJ2-1): AAGVIQSPRHLIKEKRETATLKCYPIPRHDTVYWYQQGPGQDPQFLISFYEKMQSDKGSIPDRFSAQQFSDYHSELNMSSLELGDSALYFCASSFLASQGAEQFFGPGTRLTVL.

The chain uses TRBV28 and TRBJ2-1; D is perhaps TRBD2 (7 bases). Germline V gene data show CDR1 as MDHEN and CDR2 as SYDVKM. The CDR3 sequence is 13 residues long. V was cut by 7 bases and J by 9 bases, with 16 bases left in between. The CDR3 is CASKGGGPGEQFF. CDR3 in DNA: TGTGCCAGCAAGGGGGGAGGGCCTGGTGAGCAGTTCTTC. Full variable domain (outside the CDR3, taken from reference TRBV28 and TRBJ2-1): DVKVTQSSRYLVKRTGEKVFLECVQDMDHENMFWYRQDPGLGLRLIYFSYDVKMKEKGDIPEGYSVSREKKERFSLILESASTNQTSMYLCASKGGGPGEQFFGPGTRLTVL.

This chain connects TRBV10-3 to TRBJ1-4, with a weak D call TRBD1 (5 bases). Per germline, CDR1 ENHRY and CDR2 SYGVKD. This CDR3 has 15 residues. The V end was cut by 4 bases, the J end by 5 bases, with 14 bases between. The CDR3 sequence is CAISARGGENEKLFF. Here the CDR3 DNA reads TGTGCCATCAGTGCTCGGGGCGGGGAGAATGAAAAACTGTTTTTT.

The chain uses TRBV29-1 and TRBJ2-5; 7 bases align to TRBD2. V was clipped by 1 base and J by 3 bases; unmatched bases: 14. Germline CDR1 reads SQVTM; CDR2 reads ANQGSEA. The CDR3 is 17 residues long. The CDR3 sequence is CSVEVHRSWGGKETQYF. The CDR3 bases are TGCAGCGTTGAAGTTCACAGGTCATGGGGGGGAAAAGAGACCCAGTACTTC.

This chain joins TRBV11-3 and TRBJ1-1; TRBD1 matches 8 bases. V was clipped by 5 bases and J by 1 base; unmatched bases: 6. Looked up from germline, CDR1 is SGHNT and CDR2 is YENEEA. There are 15 residues in the CDR3. This chain's CDR3 is CASSKIDRGNTEAFF. CDR3 coding DNA: TGTGCCAGCAGCAAAATCGACAGGGGGAACACTGAAGCTTTCTTT.

This chain uses TRBV2 with TRBJ1-2; no clear D gene. The CDR3 is 13 residues long. CDR1 is SNHLY and CDR2 is FYNNEI in the germline V gene. The V end was cut by 3 bases, the J end by 4 bases, with 9 bases between. CDR3 bases: TGTGCCAGCAGTGACGGTGGTTCCTATGGCTACACCTTC. It translates to CASSDGGSYGYTF.

V is TRBV19 and J is TRBJ1-1; D not resolved. V lost 3 bases to trimming and J lost 1 base, with 15 bases between them. Germline V gives CDR1 LNHDA, CDR2 SQIVND (reference sequence). CDR3 length equals 16 residues. The CDR3 sequence is CASSISGGGGNTEAFF. The CDR3 DNA sequence: TGTGCCAGTAGTATCAGTGGAGGTGGCGGGAACACTGAAGCTTTCTTT.

The chain has TRBV28 and TRBJ1-5; 9 bases match TRBD1. Trimming took 4 bases from V and 5 from J; bases not matched to a gene: 21. The CDR3 length is 20 residues. In germline, CDR1 is MDHEN, CDR2 SYDVKM. CDR3 DNA sequence: TGTGCCAGCAGTTCAGGGTTCAGGACAGGGGTCCAGGAATTCGATCAGCCCCAGCATTTT. The encoded protein is CASSSGFRTGVQEFDQPQHF.